The rows below give T cell receptor beta chains drawn from one sample of a study of blood T cell repertoires in COVID-19. Sequencing used immunoSEQ multiplex PCR; TCRdb keeps in-frame clones, though not all of them. The sample lists approximately 330,000 clones, roughly 87% occurring once. Sequencing was carried out using peripheral blood. These receptors were obtained from a man aged 25-40 years with COVID-19, enrolled during active disease. The CDR3 runs from the conserved cysteine through the conserved F or W. D genes are given only for firm matches. Size tells how often a clone was seen (once, few, many) or the class of an expanded clone, and some rows leave it out.

NA	TRBV7-8	NA	TRBJ2-7	TGTGCCAGCAGTAAAGGAAATATTGGGAGCTACGAGCAGTACTTC	CASSKGNIGSYEQYF
TRBD1	TRBV9	NA	TRBJ1-1	TGTGCCAGCAGACAGGGGGCAGGCACTGAAGCTTTCTTT	CASRQGAGTEAFF
NA	TRBV7-9	NA	TRBJ2-1	TGTGCCAGCAGCTTAGCGCTCCAGGAAGAGTACAATGAGCAGTTCTTC	CASSLALQEEYNEQFF
NA	TRBV13	NA	TRBJ2-7	TGTGCCAGCGGAAGCGGTTCCTACGAGCAGTACTTC	CASGSGSYEQYF
TRBD2	TRBV29-1	NA	TRBJ2-1	TGCAGCGTTGAAGACGCGGTAGCGGGCCAGTCCTACAATGAGCAGTTCTTC	CSVEDAVAGQSYNEQFF
NA	TRBV18	NA	TRBJ2-2	TGTGCCAGCTCACGGGCAGGGTTAGCCCTCTACACCGGGGAGCTGTTTTTT	CASSRAGLALYTGELFF
TRBD1	TRBV7-2	NA	TRBJ1-4	TGTGCCAGCAGCGCCCCGGGACAGGGGTCAACTAATGAAAAACTGTTTTTT	CASSAPGQGSTNEKLFF
TRBD1	TRBV5-1	NA	TRBJ1-1	TGCGCCAGCAGCTTGGATGACAGGGTAGAAGAAGCTTTCTTT	CASSLDDRVEEAFF
TRBD1	TRBV7-8	NA	TRBJ1-1	TGTGCCAGCAGCTTAATGGGACAGGGGAACACTGAAGCTTTCTTT	CASSLMGQGNTEAFF
TRBD2	TRBV2	NA	TRBJ2-5	TGTGCCAGCAGTGGCAATAGCGGGGGGGCCTGGCAGACCCAGTACTTC	CASSGNSGGAWQTQYF
NA	TRBV10-3	NA	TRBJ2-3	TGTGCCATCAGGCGCGACAAACCTTCTTCAGATACGCAGTATTTT	CAIRRDKPSSDTQYF
NA	TRBV30	NA	TRBJ1-4	TGTGCCTGGACCTCCTCGAATGAAAAACTGTTTTTT	CAWTSSNEKLFF
NA	TRBV4-3	NA	TRBJ1-2	TGCGCCAGCAGCCAAGAAGCAGGCAGGGTCTATGGCTACACCTTC	CASSQEAGRVYGYTF
TRBD1	TRBV5-1	NA	TRBJ2-7	TGCGCCAGCAGCATTAGCCGGGACAGCCTATCCTACGAGCAGTACTTC	CASSISRDSLSYEQYF
TRBD1	TRBV28	NA	TRBJ2-5	TGTGCCAGCAGGTCCTGGGACAGGGGGCTAAGGGAGACCCAGTACTTC	CASRSWDRGLRETQYF
TRBD1	TRBV15	NA	TRBJ2-7	TGTGCCACCACCGTGGGGACAGGGTACTCCTACGAGCAGTACTTC	CATTVGTGYSYEQYF
NA	TRBV9	NA	TRBJ1-6	TGTGCCAGCAGCGCTTCAGGGCGTAATTCACCCCTCCACTTT	CASSASGRNSPLHF
NA	TRBV28	NA	TRBJ1-4	TGTGCCAGCAGTTTATTCGCAGGGGCTAATGAAAAACTGTTTTTT	CASSLFAGANEKLFF
NA	TRBV11-2	NA	TRBJ1-6	TGTGCCAGCAGCCTCCGACAGGACTGGAATTCACCCCTCCACTTT	CASSLRQDWNSPLHF
TRBD1	TRBV14	few	TRBJ2-1	TGTGCCAGCAGCCAAGAGTGGGACAGGGGTCCCTACAATGAGCAGTTCTTC	CASSQEWDRGPYNEQFF
TRBD1	TRBV5-6	NA	TRBJ1-2	TGTGCCAGCATTACAACAGGGGGCGTCTATGGCTACACCTTC	CASITTGGVYGYTF
TRBD1	TRBV18	NA	TRBJ1-2	TGTGCCAGCTCACCCCTGACAGGGGGCGCTTATGGCTACACCTTC	CASSPLTGGAYGYTF
TRBD2	TRBV9	NA	TRBJ2-3	TGTGCCAGCAGCGTAGCTCATGAAGCGGGAGAGGGCACAGATACGCAGTATTTT	CASSVAHEAGEGTDTQYF
NA	TRBV7-9	NA	TRBJ1-3	TGTGCCAGCTGGGAGGGGGCTGGAAACACCATATATTTT	CASWEGAGNTIYF
NA	TRBV7-2	NA	TRBJ1-5	TGTGCCAGCAGCTTAACGGTACTCAGCGATCAGCCCCAGCATTTT	CASSLTVLSDQPQHF
NA	TRBV12-3/TRBV12-4	once	TRBJ2-1	TGTGCCAGCAGCGCAGGGGGAGGTGAGCAGTTCTTC	CASSAGGGEQFF
NA	TRBV7-2	few	TRBJ1-5	TGTGCCAGCAGCCAAGGGGGACAGCCCCAGCATTTT	CASSQGGQPQHF
TRBD1	TRBV2	NA	TRBJ2-5	TGTGCCAGCAGTTCGGACAGGGTTGGTGAGACCCAGTACTTC	CASSSDRVGETQYF
NA	TRBV7-9	NA	TRBJ1-6	TGTGCCAGCAGCTTAGACAGATATAATTCACCCCTCCACTTT	CASSLDRYNSPLHF
TRBD1	TRBV16	few	TRBJ2-1	TGTGCCAGCAGCTCAACCGGGACAGGTTTCGGAAATGAGCAGTTCTTC	CASSSTGTGFGNEQFF
NA	TRBV19	few	TRBJ1-4	TGTGCCAGTATCAAGAGGGCGGGGTCTAATGAAAAACTGTTTTTT	CASIKRAGSNEKLFF
NA	TRBV5-1	NA	TRBJ2-2	TGCGCCAGCAGCTTGGCATCCACCGGGGAGCTGTTTTTT	CASSLASTGELFF
NA	TRBV9	NA	TRBJ1-4	TGTGCCAGCAGCGTTCCGGGGACTAATGAAAAACTGTTTTTT	CASSVPGTNEKLFF
NA	TRBV20-1	NA	TRBJ2-1	TGCAGTGCCAGCAGGGGCGATGAGCAGTTCTTC	CSASRGDEQFF
NA	TRBV6-2/TRBV6-3	once	TRBJ2-4	TGTGCCAGCAGTTACTTGTTGGGGCCTATTCCAGGGAACATTCAGTACTTC	CASSYLLGPIPGNIQYF
TRBD1	TRBV7-2	NA	TRBJ2-7	TGTGCCAGCAGCTTGCAGGGGGCGGAATCCGAGCAGTACTTC	CASSLQGAESEQYF
NA	TRBV4-2	once	TRBJ1-1	TGTGCCAGCAGCCCTACAGCCTTCATGAACACTGAAGCTTTCTTT	CASSPTAFMNTEAFF
NA	TRBV5-6	NA	TRBJ1-2	TGTGCCAGCAGCGGCTCCCCCGCTGAGGTATATGGCTACACCTTC	CASSGSPAEVYGYTF
TRBD2	TRBV3-1/TRBV3-2	NA	TRBJ2-7	TGTGCCAGCAGCCAGGGACTAGCGGGAGTCTACGAGCAGTACTTC	CASSQGLAGVYEQYF
NA	TRBV6-5	NA	TRBJ2-5	TGTGCCAGCAGTTACTCCGGGAACTCGGAGACCCAGTACTTC	CASSYSGNSETQYF
TRBD1	TRBV5-1	few	TRBJ2-7	TGCGCCAGCAGCACCACCTGGACAGGGCCAGAATTTCCCTACGAGCAGTACTTC	CASSTTWTGPEFPYEQYF
TRBD1	TRBV2	NA	TRBJ2-7	TGTGCCAGCAGTGCTGGTCAGGGGACAGTCCACGAGCAGTACTTC	CASSAGQGTVHEQYF
NA	TRBV19	NA	TRBJ1-6	TGTGCCAGTAGTATAGAAGGCGGCAGCCCTTATAATTCACCCCTCCACTTT	CASSIEGGSPYNSPLHF
TRBD2	TRBV10-3	once	TRBJ2-3	TGTGCCGGAAGGGGCGGGGGGGCCCTCGATACGCAGTATTTT	CAGRGGGALDTQYF
NA	TRBV6-1	NA	TRBJ2-1	TGTGCCAGCAGTGAAAGTGAAAGGGGGGGACTTAGGGATGAGCAGTTCTTC	CASSESERGGLRDEQFF
NA	TRBV19	NA	TRBJ1-5	TGTGCCAGTAGTTTGAATCCGGGTCCCCAGCATTTT	CASSLNPGPQHF
TRBD1	TRBV7-2	few	TRBJ2-4	TGTGCCAGCAGCTTAGGCCCCGGGACAGGGGGCTCTCAGTACTTC	CASSLGPGTGGSQYF
NA	TRBV28	NA	TRBJ1-5	TGTGCCAGCAGTAGAGACAGGTCCGTACAAGAGCCCCAGCATTTT	CASSRDRSVQEPQHF
NA	TRBV11-2	few	TRBJ2-1	TGTGCCAGCAGCCCGGGACTCCTCCTTCAGAATAAGTTCTTC	CASSPGLLLQNKFF
NA	TRBV7-2	NA	TRBJ1-1	TGTGCCAGCAGCCCTCCGGACATTTTAAACACTGAAGCTTTCTTT	CASSPPDILNTEAFF
NA	TRBV27	NA	TRBJ2-1	TGTGCCAGCAGTTTGGACAGCTACAATGAGCAGTTCTTC	CASSLDSYNEQFF
TRBD1	TRBV29-1	NA	TRBJ1-3	TGCAGCGCGATCGGACAGGGCCGAAACACCATATATTTT	CSAIGQGRNTIYF
NA	TRBV24-1	NA	TRBJ2-1	TGTGCCACCAGTGATTTGCGACAGAGCTCCTACAATGAGCAGTTCTTC	CATSDLRQSSYNEQFF
TRBD1	TRBV7-8	NA	TRBJ2-4	TGTGCCAGCAGCCACGGGACAGGGGCATACATTCAGTACTTC	CASSHGTGAYIQYF
NA	TRBV28	NA	TRBJ1-2	TGTGCCAGCATTTCAAACCCAGGGGAGGGGAACTATGGCTACACCTTC	CASISNPGEGNYGYTF
TRBD2	TRBV11-1	NA	TRBJ2-3	TGTGCCAGCAGATACCTAGCGGGAGGCCGCACAGATACGCAGTATTTT	CASRYLAGGRTDTQYF
NA	TRBV7-2	NA	TRBJ2-1	TGTGCCAGCAGCTTAGCGTTACAGTTTCCTTACAATGAGCAGTTCTTC	CASSLALQFPYNEQFF
NA	TRBV4-3	NA	TRBJ2-1	TGCGCCAGCAGCCAAGCTAACTACAATGAGCAGTTCTTC	CASSQANYNEQFF